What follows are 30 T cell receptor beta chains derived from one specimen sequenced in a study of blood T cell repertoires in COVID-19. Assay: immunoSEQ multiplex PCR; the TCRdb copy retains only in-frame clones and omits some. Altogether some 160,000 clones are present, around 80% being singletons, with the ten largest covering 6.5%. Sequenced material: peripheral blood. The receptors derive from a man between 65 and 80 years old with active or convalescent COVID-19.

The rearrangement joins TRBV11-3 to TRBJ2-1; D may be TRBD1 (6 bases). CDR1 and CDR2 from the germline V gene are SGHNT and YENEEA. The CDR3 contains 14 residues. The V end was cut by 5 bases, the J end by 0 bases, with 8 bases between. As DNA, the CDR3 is TGTGCCAGCAGCGAACAGGGCTCCTACAATGAGCAGTTCTTC. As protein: CASSEQGSYNEQFF.

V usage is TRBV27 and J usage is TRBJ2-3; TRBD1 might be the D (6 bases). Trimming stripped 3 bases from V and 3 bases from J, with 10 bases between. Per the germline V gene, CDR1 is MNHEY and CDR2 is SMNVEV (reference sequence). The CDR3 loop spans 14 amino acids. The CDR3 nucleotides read TGTGCCAGCAGTTTCCGGGACATAACAGATACGCAGTATTTT. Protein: CASSFRDITDTQYF.

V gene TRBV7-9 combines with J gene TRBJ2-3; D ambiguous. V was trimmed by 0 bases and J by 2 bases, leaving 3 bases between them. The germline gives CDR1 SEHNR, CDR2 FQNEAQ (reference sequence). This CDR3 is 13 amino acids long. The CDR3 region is CASSLAYTDTQYF. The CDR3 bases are TGTGCCAGCAGCTTAGCGTACACAGATACGCAGTATTTT.

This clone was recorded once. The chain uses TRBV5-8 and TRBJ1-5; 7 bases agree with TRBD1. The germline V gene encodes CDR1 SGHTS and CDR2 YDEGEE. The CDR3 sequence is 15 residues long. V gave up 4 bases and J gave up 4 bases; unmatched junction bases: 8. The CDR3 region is CASSLTGVANQPQHF. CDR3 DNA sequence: TGTGCCAGCAGCCTTACAGGGGTTGCAAATCAGCCCCAGCATTTT.

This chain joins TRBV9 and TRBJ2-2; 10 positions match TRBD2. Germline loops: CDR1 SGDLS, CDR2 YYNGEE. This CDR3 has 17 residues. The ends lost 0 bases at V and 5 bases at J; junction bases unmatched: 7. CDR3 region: CASSVDGVAGGTGELFF. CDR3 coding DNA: TGTGCCAGCAGCGTAGATGGGGTAGCGGGGGGTACCGGGGAGCTGTTTTTT.

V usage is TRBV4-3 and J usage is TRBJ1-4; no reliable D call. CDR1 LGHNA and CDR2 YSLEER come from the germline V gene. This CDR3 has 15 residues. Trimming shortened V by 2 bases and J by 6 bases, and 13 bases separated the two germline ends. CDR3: CASSQHGPGDEKLFF. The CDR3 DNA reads TGCGCCAGCAGCCAACATGGTCCCGGGGATGAAAAACTGTTTTTT.

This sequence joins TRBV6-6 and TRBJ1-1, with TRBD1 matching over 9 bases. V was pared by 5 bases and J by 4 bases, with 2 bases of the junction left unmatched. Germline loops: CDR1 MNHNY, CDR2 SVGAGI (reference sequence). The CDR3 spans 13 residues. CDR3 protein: CASSDRGSTEAFF. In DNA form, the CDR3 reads TGTGCCAGCAGTGACAGGGGGAGCACTGAAGCTTTCTTT.

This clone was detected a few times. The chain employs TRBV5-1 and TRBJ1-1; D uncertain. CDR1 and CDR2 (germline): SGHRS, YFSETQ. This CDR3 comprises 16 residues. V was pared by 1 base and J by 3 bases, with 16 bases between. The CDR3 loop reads CASSLSPTSQDTEAFF. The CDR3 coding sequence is TGCGCCAGCAGCTTGAGCCCGACGAGCCAGGACACTGAAGCTTTCTTT. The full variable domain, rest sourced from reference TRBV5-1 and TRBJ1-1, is KAGVTQTPRYLIKTRGQQVTLSCSPISGHRSVSWYQQTPGQGLQFLFEYFSETQRNKGNFPGRFSGRQFSNSRSEMNVSTLELGDSALYLCASSLSPTSQDTEAFFGQGTRLTVV.

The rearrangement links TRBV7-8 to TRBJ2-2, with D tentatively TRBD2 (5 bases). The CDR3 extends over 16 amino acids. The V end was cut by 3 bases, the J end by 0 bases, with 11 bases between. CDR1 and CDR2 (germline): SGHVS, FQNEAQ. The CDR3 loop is CASSFGAVTNTGELFF. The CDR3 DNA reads TGTGCCAGCAGCTTTGGAGCGGTTACGAACACCGGGGAGCTGTTTTTT. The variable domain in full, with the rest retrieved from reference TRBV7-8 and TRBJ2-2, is GAGVSQSPRYKVAKRGQDVALRCDPISGHVSLFWYQQALGQGPEFLTYFQNEAQLDKSGLPSDRFFAERPEGSVSTLKIQRTQQEDSAVYLCASSFGAVTNTGELFFGEGSRLTVL.

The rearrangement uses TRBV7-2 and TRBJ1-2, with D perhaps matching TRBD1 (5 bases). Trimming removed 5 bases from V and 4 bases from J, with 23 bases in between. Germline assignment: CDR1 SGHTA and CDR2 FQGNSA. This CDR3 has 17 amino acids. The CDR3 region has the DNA TGTGCCAGCAGCCCCCGACAGAGATGGGGCGGGGGCTATGGCTACACCTTC. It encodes CASSPRQRWGGGYGYTF.

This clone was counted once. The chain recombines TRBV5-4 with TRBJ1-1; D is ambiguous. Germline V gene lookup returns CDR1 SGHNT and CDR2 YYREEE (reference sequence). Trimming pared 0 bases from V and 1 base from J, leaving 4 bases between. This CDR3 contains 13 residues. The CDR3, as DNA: TGTGCCAGCAGCTTGGAGCAGAACACTGAAGCTTTCTTT. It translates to CASSLEQNTEAFF.

As DNA, the CDR3 is TGTGCCAGCAGCGTCGACAGGGGAGATCAGCCCCAGCATTTT. Protein: CASSVDRGDQPQHF. The chain is built from TRBV2 and TRBJ1-5, with 8 positions matching TRBD1. The CDR3 extends over 14 amino acids. With 6 bases clipped from V and 5 bases from J, the junction kept 6 bases outside the gene matches. The germline CDR1 and CDR2 sequences are SNHLY and FYNNEI.

CDR3 residues: CASSSDRGRGETQYF. The CDR3 DNA reads as TGCGCCAGCAGCTCCGACAGGGGGCGCGGTGAGACCCAGTACTTC. The genes are TRBV5-1 and TRBJ2-5; TRBD1 matches 10 bases. Trimming at V came to 3 bases and at J to 5 bases, leaving 7 bases not matched to a gene. The germline gives CDR1 SGHRS, CDR2 YFSETQ. The length of the CDR3 is 15 residues.

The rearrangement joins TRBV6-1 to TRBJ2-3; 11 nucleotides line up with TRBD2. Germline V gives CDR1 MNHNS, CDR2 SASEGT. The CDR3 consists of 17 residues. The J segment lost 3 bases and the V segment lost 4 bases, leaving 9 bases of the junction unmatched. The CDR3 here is CASSARIAGGPTDTQYF. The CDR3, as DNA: TGTGCCAGCAGTGCTCGAATAGCGGGAGGGCCGACAGATACGCAGTATTTT.

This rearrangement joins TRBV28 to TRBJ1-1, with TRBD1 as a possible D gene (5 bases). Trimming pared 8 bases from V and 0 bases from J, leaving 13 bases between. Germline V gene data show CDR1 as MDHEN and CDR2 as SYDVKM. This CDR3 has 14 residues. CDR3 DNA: TGTGCCAGCCAGCCCCCAGGGTTGAACACTGAAGCTTTCTTT. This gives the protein CASQPPGLNTEAFF. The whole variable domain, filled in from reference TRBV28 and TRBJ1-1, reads DVKVTQSSRYLVKRTGEKVFLECVQDMDHENMFWYRQDPGLGLRLIYFSYDVKMKEKGDIPEGYSVSREKKERFSLILESASTNQTSMYLCASQPPGLNTEAFFGQGTRLTVV.

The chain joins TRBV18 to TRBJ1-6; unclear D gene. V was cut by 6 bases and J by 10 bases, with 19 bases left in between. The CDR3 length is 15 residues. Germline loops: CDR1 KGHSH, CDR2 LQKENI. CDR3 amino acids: CASSPSTETTSPLHF. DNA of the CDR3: TGTGCCAGCTCCCCCTCAACTGAAACGACATCACCCCTCCACTTT.

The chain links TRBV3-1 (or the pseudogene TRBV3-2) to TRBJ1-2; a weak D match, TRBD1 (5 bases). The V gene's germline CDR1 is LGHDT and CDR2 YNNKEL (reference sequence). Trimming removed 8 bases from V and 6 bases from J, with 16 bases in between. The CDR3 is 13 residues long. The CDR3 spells CASGVRGSNGYTF. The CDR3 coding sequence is TGTGCCAGCGGGGTACGGGGGTCGAATGGCTACACCTTC.

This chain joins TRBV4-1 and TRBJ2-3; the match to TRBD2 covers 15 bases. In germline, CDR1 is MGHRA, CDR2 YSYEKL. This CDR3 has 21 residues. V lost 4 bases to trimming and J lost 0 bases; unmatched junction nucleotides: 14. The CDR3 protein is CASSPGTSGRLFLQSTDTQYF. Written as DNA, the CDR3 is TGCGCCAGCAGCCCTGGGACTAGCGGGAGGTTATTTCTTCAGAGCACAGATACGCAGTATTTT.

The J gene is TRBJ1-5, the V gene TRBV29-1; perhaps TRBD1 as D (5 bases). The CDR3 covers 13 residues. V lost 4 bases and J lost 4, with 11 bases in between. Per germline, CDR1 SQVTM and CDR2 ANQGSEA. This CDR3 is CSVAGSDNQPQHF. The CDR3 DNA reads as TGCAGCGTTGCAGGGTCTGATAATCAGCCCCAGCATTTT.

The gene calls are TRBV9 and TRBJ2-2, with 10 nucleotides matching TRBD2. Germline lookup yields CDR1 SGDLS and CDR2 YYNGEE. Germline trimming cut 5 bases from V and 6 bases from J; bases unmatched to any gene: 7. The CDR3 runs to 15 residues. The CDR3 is CASSKAGGSPGELFF. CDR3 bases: TGTGCCAGCAGTAAAGCGGGAGGGTCCCCCGGGGAGCTGTTTTTT.

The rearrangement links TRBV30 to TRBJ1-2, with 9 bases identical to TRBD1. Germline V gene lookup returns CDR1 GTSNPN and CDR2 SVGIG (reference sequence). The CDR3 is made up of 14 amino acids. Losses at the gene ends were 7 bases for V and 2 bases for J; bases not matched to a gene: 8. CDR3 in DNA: TGTGCCTCCATGCGGGACAGGGCGAACTATGGCTACACCTTC. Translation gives CASMRDRANYGYTF.

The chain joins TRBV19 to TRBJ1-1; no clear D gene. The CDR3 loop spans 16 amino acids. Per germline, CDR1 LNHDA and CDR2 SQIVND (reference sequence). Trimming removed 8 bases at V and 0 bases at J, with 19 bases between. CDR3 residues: CASSQQASFMNTEAFF. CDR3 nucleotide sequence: TGTGCCAGTTCTCAGCAGGCGAGTTTTATGAACACTGAAGCTTTCTTT.

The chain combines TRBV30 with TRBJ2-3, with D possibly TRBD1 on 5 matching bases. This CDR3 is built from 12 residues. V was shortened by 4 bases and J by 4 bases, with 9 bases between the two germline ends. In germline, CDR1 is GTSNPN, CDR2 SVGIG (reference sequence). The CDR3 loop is CAWTGFADTQYF. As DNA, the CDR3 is TGTGCCTGGACAGGGTTTGCAGATACGCAGTATTTT.

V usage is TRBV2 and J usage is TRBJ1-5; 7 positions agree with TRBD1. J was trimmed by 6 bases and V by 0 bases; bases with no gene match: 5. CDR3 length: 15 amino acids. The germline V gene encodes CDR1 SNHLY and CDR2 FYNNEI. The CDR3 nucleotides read TGTGCCAGCAGTGAAGCAGGAGGGGGCTTTCAGCCCCAGCATTTT. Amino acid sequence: CASSEAGGGFQPQHF.

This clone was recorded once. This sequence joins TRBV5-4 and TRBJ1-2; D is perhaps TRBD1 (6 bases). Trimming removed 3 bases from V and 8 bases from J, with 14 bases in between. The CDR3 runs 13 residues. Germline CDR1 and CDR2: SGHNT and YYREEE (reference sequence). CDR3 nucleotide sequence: TGTGCCAGCAGCTCGGACAGCTCGGGCGGCTACACCTTC. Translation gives CASSSDSSGGYTF.

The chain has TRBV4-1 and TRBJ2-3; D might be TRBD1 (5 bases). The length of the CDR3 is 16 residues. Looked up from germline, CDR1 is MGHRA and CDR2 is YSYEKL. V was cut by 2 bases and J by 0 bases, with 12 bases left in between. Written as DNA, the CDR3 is TGCGCCAGCAGCCAATTTGGGGCTGGTAGCACAGATACGCAGTATTTT. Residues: CASSQFGAGSTDTQYF.

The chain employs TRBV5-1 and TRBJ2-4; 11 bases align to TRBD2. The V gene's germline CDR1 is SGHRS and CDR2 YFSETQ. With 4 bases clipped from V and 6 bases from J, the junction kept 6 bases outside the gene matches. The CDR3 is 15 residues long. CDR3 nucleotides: TGCGCCAGCAGCGAGATAGCGGGGGGGCCAAACATTCAGTACTTC. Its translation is CASSEIAGGPNIQYF.

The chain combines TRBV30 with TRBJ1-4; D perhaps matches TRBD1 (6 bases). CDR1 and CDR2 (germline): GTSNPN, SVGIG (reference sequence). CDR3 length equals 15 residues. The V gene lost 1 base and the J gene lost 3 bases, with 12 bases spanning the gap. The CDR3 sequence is CAWSGQGLSNEKLFF. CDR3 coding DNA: TGTGCCTGGAGTGGTCAGGGGTTATCTAATGAAAAACTGTTTTTT. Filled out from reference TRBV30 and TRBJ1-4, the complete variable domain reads SQTIHQWPATLVQPVGSPLSLECTVEGTSNPNLYWYRQAAGRGLQLLFYSVGIGQISSEVPQNLSASRPQDRQFILSSKKLLLSDSGFYLCAWSGQGLSNEKLFFGSGTQLSVL.

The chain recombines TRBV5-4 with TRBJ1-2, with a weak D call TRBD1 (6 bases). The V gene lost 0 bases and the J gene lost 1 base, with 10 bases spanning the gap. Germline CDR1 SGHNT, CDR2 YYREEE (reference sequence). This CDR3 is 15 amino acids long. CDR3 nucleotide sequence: TGTGCCAGCAGCTTGGGCAGGGGAATTAACTATGGCTACACCTTC. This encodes CASSLGRGINYGYTF.

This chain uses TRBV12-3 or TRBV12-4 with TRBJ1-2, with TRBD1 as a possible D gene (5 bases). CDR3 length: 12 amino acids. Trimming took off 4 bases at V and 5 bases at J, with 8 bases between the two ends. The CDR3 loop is CASSSRQYGYTF. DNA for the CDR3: TGTGCCAGCAGTTCCCGACAGTATGGCTACACCTTC.